This TCR beta chain comes out of a study of shared clonotypes between healthy human individuals. Several immunoSEQ plates received, in even portions, the genomic DNA of each subset. Amplification in unsorted PBMC replicate PCRs started from around 310 ng DNA, which equals approximately 28,000 T cell genomes. Sequencing used immunoSEQ multiplex PCR; TCRdb keeps in-frame clones, though not all of them. Among 450,000 to 500,000 clones listed, around 85% were seen once. After removal of 5 bases from V and 6 bases from J, the junction contained 11 bases not matched to a gene. The CDR3 has 15 residues. Germline CDR1 KGHSH, CDR2 LQKENI. To note about this clone: Its antigen is unidentified.

Overall study results and limits: It was anticipated that sequencing depth would influence how many clonotypes donors shared.

Specimen: PBMCs. The sequence was collected from a woman aged 40 to 50 in good health. Some clones in this sample may be carry-over from other donors' samples. The rearrangement links TRBV18 to TRBJ2-7; 9 bases match TRBD1. This CDR3 reads CASSADRGSRSEQYF. Written as DNA, the CDR3 is TGTGCCAGCTCAGCGGACAGGGGAAGTCGCTCCGAGCAGTACTTC.